The 8 T cell receptor beta chains below all came from one sample that was sequenced in a study of preoperative IRX-2 immunotherapy in early breast cancer. Sequencing used immunoSEQ multiplex PCR; TCRdb keeps in-frame clones, though not all of them. The data show more than 6,500 clones, 80% seen once. The treatment denotes: preoperative locoregional IRX-2 cytokine immunotherapy. The sample here was tumor tissue, taken after IRX-2 immunotherapy. The receptors stem from a human donor with breast cancer.

The chain joins TRBV15 to TRBJ2-5; D is possibly TRBD1 or TRBD2 (5 bases each). The CDR3 is made up of 14 amino acids. The V and J ends lost 5 bases and 1 base respectively, with 11 bases between them. Germline CDR1 is LNHNV and CDR2 is YYDKDF (reference sequence). In DNA form, the CDR3 reads TGTGCCACCAGCGCCCGGGACGGCCAAGAGACCCAGTACTTC. Translating gives CATSARDGQETQYF.

In its sample, this clone was seen a few times. The rearrangement links TRBV6-8 to TRBJ2-3, with D perhaps TRBD2 (5 bases). V was cut by 8 bases and J by 2 bases, with 8 bases left in between. The CDR3 contains 12 residues. The V gene's germline CDR1 is MNHGY and CDR2 SAAAGT. The CDR3 region has the DNA TGTGCCAGCGGGAGACTCACAGATACGCAGTATTTT. Its translation is CASGRLTDTQYF.

This clone is deemed large. The CDR3 coding sequence is TGTGCCAGCAGCCCGACAGGGTCGGGTGCGGAGACCCAGTACTTC. Translation gives CASSPTGSGAETQYF. The chain employs TRBV11-3 and TRBJ2-5; 7 nucleotides match TRBD1. The CDR3 is 15 residues long. Unmatched junction bases numbered 11, after V lost 5 bases and J lost 5 bases. Germline assignment: CDR1 SGHNT and CDR2 YENEEA. Full variable domain (missing parts from reference TRBV11-3 and TRBJ2-5): EAGVVQSPRYKIIEKKQPVAFWCNPISGHNTLYWYLQNLGQGPELLIRYENEEAVDDSQLPKDRFSAERLKGVDSTLKIQPAELGDSAVYLCASSPTGSGAETQYFGPGTRLLVL.

The J gene is TRBJ2-5, the V gene TRBV19; D perhaps matches TRBD2 (6 bases). Germline V CDR1 and CDR2: LNHDA, SQIVND (reference sequence). V was cut by 3 bases and J by 5 bases, with 19 bases left in between. CDR3 length: 16 residues. Here the CDR3 DNA reads TGTGCCAGTAGTATTAAAAGCTGGTGGGGGGACGAGACCCAGTACTTC. This gives the protein CASSIKSWWGDETQYF.

The genes are TRBV6-7 and TRBJ2-1; 8 bases are shared with TRBD2. TRBV6-7 is noted as an ORF with a role that remains uncertain. Trimming removed 7 bases from V and 9 bases from J; junction bases left unmatched: 8. CDR3 length: 13 amino acids. CDR3 loop: CASISGLVSEQFF. CDR3 DNA: TGTGCCAGCATCTCGGGACTAGTCAGTGAGCAGTTCTTC.

The V call is TRBV19, the J call TRBJ1-2; D remains unclear. Trimming cost V 4 bases and J 9 bases, with 15 bases left between them. The CDR3 extends over 13 amino acids. Germline lookup yields CDR1 LNHDA and CDR2 SQIVND (reference sequence). For the CDR3, the DNA is TGTGCCAGTAGTACCCCCCCTCTGCAGAGCTACACCTTC. Protein product: CASSTPPLQSYTF.

The rearrangement joins TRBV11-3 to TRBJ2-1; 11 bases align to TRBD2. V was clipped by 6 bases and J by 0 bases; unmatched bases: 4. The germline CDR1 and CDR2 sequences are SGHNT and YENEEA. The CDR3 covers 16 residues. CDR3 region: CASRRLAGSSYNEQFF. CDR3 sequence (DNA): TGTGCCAGCAGGCGACTAGCGGGGAGCTCCTACAATGAGCAGTTCTTC.

The chain recombines TRBV28 with TRBJ2-3; TRBD1 agrees at 11 bases. In germline, CDR1 is MDHEN, CDR2 SYDVKM. The V segment lost 1 base and the J segment 5 bases; nucleotides outside the gene matches: 8. The CDR3 length is 17 residues. The CDR3 DNA sequence: TGTGCCAGCAGTTTATCTAGGACAGGGGGCGCCTTAGATACGCAGTATTTT. The encoded protein is CASSLSRTGGALDTQYF.